These 22 T cell receptor beta chains share one sample of origin, sequenced in a study of CD8+ T cells in alopecia areata. Reverse transcription of extracted RNA yielded cDNA, which provided the sequencing template. Assay used: immunoSEQ multiplex PCR; TCRdb lists only in-frame clones, some missing. The data show roughly 250,000 clones, with 67% seen just once and around 1.2% held by the top ten. Here the sequenced sample was CD4+ T cells sorted from blood, taken at week 0. The receptor source for this set is a human donor with alopecia areata.

The V and J genes are TRBV4-3 and TRBJ2-5; 7 bases line up with TRBD2. The J segment lost 5 bases and the V segment lost 0 bases, leaving 3 bases of the junction unmatched. CDR1 and CDR2 (germline): LGHNA, YSLEER. The CDR3 is 14 amino acids. CDR3 sequence reads: CASSQDFGRETQYF. CDR3 nucleotide sequence: TGCGCCAGCAGCCAAGATTTCGGGAGGGAGACCCAGTACTTC.

This chain uses TRBV9 with TRBJ2-5, with D possibly matching TRBD2 (6 bases). Germline V gene data show CDR1 as SGDLS and CDR2 as YYNGEE. V gave up 0 bases and J gave up 7 bases, with 13 bases separating them. The CDR3 length is 14 residues. CDR3 DNA sequence: TGTGCCAGCAGCGTAGCGGGACTGAAAGGGACCCAGTACTTC. As protein: CASSVAGLKGTQYF.

The chain links TRBV2 to TRBJ2-3; D not resolved. The CDR3 has 11 residues. Trimming removed 7 bases at V and 11 bases at J, with 13 bases between. CDR1 and CDR2 from the germline V gene are SNHLY and FYNNEI. The CDR3 region is CASTLPFGQYF. DNA of the CDR3: TGTGCCAGCACCCTCCCTTTTGGGCAGTATTTT.

CDR3: CSVVGQGLFYGYTF. The CDR3 bases are TGCAGCGTTGTGGGTCAGGGCTTGTTCTATGGCTACACCTTC. This rearrangement joins TRBV29-1 to TRBJ1-2, with a weak D call TRBD1 (5 bases). This CDR3 region has 14 residues. The V gene lost 4 bases and the J gene lost 4 bases, with 16 bases spanning the gap. CDR1 is SQVTM, CDR2 ANQGSEA, per germline.

The gene calls are TRBV9 and TRBJ2-3; D may be TRBD2 (5 bases). CDR3 size: 12 residues. V lost 4 bases and J lost 4, with 7 bases in between. Germline CDR1 SGDLS, CDR2 YYNGEE. The CDR3 here is CASSRGADTQYF. As DNA, the CDR3 is TGTGCCAGCAGCCGGGGAGCAGATACGCAGTATTTT.

V gene TRBV20-1 combines with J gene TRBJ2-1, with D perhaps TRBD2 (6 bases). The CDR3 has 11 amino acids. Germline V CDR1 and CDR2: DFQATT, SNEGSKA (reference sequence). The CDR3 sequence is CRSGPNNEQFF. The CDR3 DNA follows: TGCAGAAGCGGGCCGAACAATGAGCAGTTCTTC.

This chain connects TRBV6-5 to TRBJ2-7, with D unclear. Trimming took 4 bases from V and 7 from J, leaving 8 bases between them. This CDR3 is 11 amino acids long. Germline CDR1 MNHEY, CDR2 SVGAGI. CDR3 sequence (DNA): TGTGCCAGCAGTTTTCTTACGGAGCAGTACTTC. It encodes CASSFLTEQYF.

This clone was found many times. Different DNA sequences within this sample yield the same CDR3. The chain couples TRBV7-9 to TRBJ1-1; D remains ambiguous. The germline gives CDR1 SEHNR, CDR2 FQNEAQ (reference sequence). There are 14 residues in the CDR3. Between the trimmed V and J ends, which lost 3 bases and 1 base, there was a span of 9 bases. In DNA form, the CDR3 reads TGTGCCAGCAGCTTTGGTCTCGGGAACACTGAAGCTTTCTTT. Translation gives CASSFGLGNTEAFF.

This clone has more than one count but fewer than ten. The chain has TRBV7-2 and TRBJ2-5; a weak D match, TRBD1 (6 bases). The germline V gene has CDR1 SGHTA and CDR2 FQGNSA. V was shortened by 2 bases and J by 5 bases, with 15 bases between the two germline ends. This CDR3 contains 15 residues. For the CDR3, the DNA is TGTGCCAGCAGCTTAAGGGGGACGGCGGCCGAGACCCAGTACTTC. Translation: CASSLRGTAAETQYF.

In DNA, the CDR3 is TGTGCCAGCAGCCTCCCCGGGGGGACCCAGTACTTC. This codes for CASSLPGGTQYF. The V and J genes are TRBV7-9 and TRBJ2-5; D may be TRBD2 (6 bases). The V gene lost 5 bases and the J gene lost 7 bases, with 11 bases spanning the gap. Germline V gives CDR1 SEHNR, CDR2 FQNEAQ (reference sequence). The CDR3 consists of 12 residues.

The J gene is TRBJ1-1, the V gene TRBV9, with D possibly matching TRBD1 (5 bases). Germline assignment: CDR1 SGDLS and CDR2 YYNGEE. V lost 0 bases and J lost 4, with 10 bases in between. CDR3 size: 14 residues. CDR3 residues: CASSVVTGLTEAFF. CDR3 DNA: TGTGCCAGCAGCGTAGTAACAGGTCTCACTGAAGCTTTCTTT.

In its sample, this clone was seen a few times. The chain couples TRBV2 to TRBJ2-3; a possible D gene is TRBD1 (5 bases). V lost 8 bases to trimming and J lost 2 bases, with 8 bases between them. The CDR3 length is 12 residues. Germline V gene sequence: CDR1 SNHLY, CDR2 FYNNEI. The CDR3 is CASRQSTDTQYF. CDR3 coding DNA: TGTGCCAGCCGACAGTCCACAGATACGCAGTATTTT.

The CDR3: CASRRTSQETQYF. The DNA for the CDR3 is TGTGCCAGCAGGAGGACTAGTCAAGAGACCCAGTACTTC. V gene TRBV6-5 combines with J gene TRBJ2-5; 7 nucleotides agree with TRBD2. The germline V gene encodes CDR1 MNHEY and CDR2 SVGAGI. Losses at the gene ends were 6 bases for V and 2 bases for J; bases not matched to a gene: 3. CDR3 length: 13 residues.

The table lists this clone with a few counts. CDR3 residues: CASSQATQDVYEQYF. CDR3 coding DNA: TGTGCCAGCAGCCAAGCAACCCAGGACGTCTACGAGCAGTACTTC. This chain uses TRBV4-2 with TRBJ2-7; D is uncertain. This CDR3 spans 15 amino acids. Germline CDR1 reads LGHNA; CDR2 reads YNFKEQ. Trimming took off 1 base at V and 3 bases at J, with 13 bases between the two ends.

This chain joins TRBV14 and TRBJ2-3, with TRBD2 identical over 7 bases. Germline V CDR1 and CDR2: SGHDN, FVKESK. V trimming: 2 bases; J trimming: 0 bases; junction bases outside the gene matches: 5. The CDR3 totals 16 residues. The CDR3 bases are TGTGCCAGCAGCCAATGGCTAGCGGTGAGCACAGATACGCAGTATTTT. It codes for CASSQWLAVSTDTQYF.

The chain employs TRBV5-1 and TRBJ1-5; TRBD1 agrees at 8 bases. Germline values: CDR1 SGHRS, CDR2 YFSETQ. This CDR3 region has 13 residues. The V gene end was trimmed by 4 bases and the J gene end by 11 bases; junction bases not matched to a gene: 8. The CDR3 loop reads CASSQGTGAAQHF. As DNA, the CDR3 is TGCGCCAGCAGCCAGGGGACAGGCGCAGCCCAGCATTTT. Looking up the rest from reference TRBV5-1 and TRBJ1-5 gives the full variable domain: KAGVTQTPRYLIKTRGQQVTLSCSPISGHRSVSWYQQTPGQGLQFLFEYFSETQRNKGNFPGRFSGRQFSNSRSEMNVSTLELGDSALYLCASSQGTGAAQHFGDGTRLSIL.

The chain couples TRBV6-5 to TRBJ1-1; 7 nucleotides line up with TRBD1. Trimming took 5 bases from V and 4 from J; bases not matched to a gene: 7. Per the germline V gene, CDR1 is MNHEY and CDR2 is SVGAGI. The CDR3 covers 14 residues. DNA for the CDR3: TGTGCCAGCAGTCAACAGGGGACGTTCACTGAAGCTTTCTTT. Its protein product is CASSQQGTFTEAFF.

In this sample, this clone turned up a few times. The chain combines TRBV7-8 with TRBJ2-7, with TRBD1 matching 10 bases. The germline V gene encodes CDR1 SGHVS and CDR2 FQNEAQ. This CDR3 has 17 amino acids. Trimming took 5 bases from V and 2 from J; bases not matched to a gene: 12. The CDR3 DNA follows: TGTGCCAGCAGCCAGAGCGTGGGGACAGGGGTTACCTACGAGCAGTACTTC. Its protein product is CASSQSVGTGVTYEQYF.

V gene TRBV27 combines with J gene TRBJ1-5; D not certain. CDR1 is MNHEY, CDR2 SMNVEV, per germline (reference sequence). Trimming pared 3 bases from V and 3 bases from J, leaving 9 bases between. CDR3 length: 14 residues. CDR3 in amino acids: CASSFSGYNQPQHF. The CDR3 bases are TGTGCCAGCAGTTTTTCAGGATACAATCAGCCCCAGCATTTT.

A few counts support this clone. The same CDR3 can be traced to other DNA sequences in this sample. The V and J genes are TRBV2 and TRBJ2-7; tentative D call: TRBD1 (6 bases). V was clipped by 2 bases and J by 4 bases, with 6 bases between them. Germline loops: CDR1 SNHLY, CDR2 FYNNEI. This CDR3 comprises 12 residues. The CDR3 DNA reads as TGTGCCAGCAGTGAACAGGGGTACGAGCAGTACTTC. Amino acid sequence: CASSEQGYEQYF. Full variable domain (missing parts from reference TRBV2 and TRBJ2-7): EPEVTQTPSHQVTQMGQEVILRCVPISNHLYFYWYRQILGQKVEFLVSFYNNEISEKSEIFDDQFSVERPDGSNFTLKIRSTKLEDSAMYFCASSEQGYEQYFGPGTRLTVT.

This sequence joins TRBV2 and TRBJ2-7; D is perhaps TRBD1 or TRBD2 (5 bases each). Germline CDR1 reads SNHLY; CDR2 reads FYNNEI. The CDR3 extends over 14 amino acids. V dropped 1 base and J dropped 3 bases, with 10 bases sitting between them. CDR3 sequence reads: CASSEDQGVYEQYF. CDR3 nucleotides: TGTGCCAGCAGTGAAGATCAGGGAGTCTACGAGCAGTACTTC.

This clone came up once. V usage is TRBV30 and J usage is TRBJ1-6, with 11 positions matching TRBD1. Germline trimming cut 4 bases from V and 10 bases from J; bases unmatched to any gene: 9. The CDR3 loop spans 15 amino acids. Germline V gene data show CDR1 as GTSNPN and CDR2 as SVGIG (reference sequence). The CDR3 DNA is TGTGCCTGGACCCCCCGGACAGGGGGCCTCTCACCCCTCCACTTT. It yields the protein CAWTPRTGGLSPLHF.